Listed below are T cell receptor beta chains from one sample, sequenced in a study of shared clonotypes between healthy human individuals. Produced via immunoSEQ multiplex PCR; TCRdb's table is partial and in-frame only. The sample has approximately 340,000 clones, around 67% seen once. Material for sequencing was memory CD4+ T cells sorted from blood. These receptors originate from a man aged 30 to 45 in good health. Both conserved end residues are trimmed from each CDR3. Each record gives: J gene, V gene, CDR3 protein.

TRBJ2-2	TRBV18	ASSPIKGAGTTTGELF
TRBJ2-7	TRBV25-1	ASAGTNSYEQY
TRBJ2-1	TRBV2	ASSEARGYNEQF
TRBJ2-1	TRBV15	ATSRFPPGGESPQF
TRBJ1-1	TRBV5-1	ASSYAGGSTEAF
TRBJ2-7	TRBV15	ATSKREGLSYEQY
TRBJ1-5	TRBV28	ASSLPEDGYSNQPQH
TRBJ2-2	TRBV2	ASSEAGRGTGELF
TRBJ1-1	TRBV5-1	ASSLVGRAEAF
TRBJ2-5	TRBV5-4	ASSFLGARDQETQY
TRBJ1-4	TRBV14	ASSQDLRGLGEKLF
TRBJ2-7	TRBV5-4	ASSLAPDRGFTYEQY
TRBJ2-7	TRBV5-1	ASRPDGGGGVEQY
TRBJ2-1	TRBV11-2	ASSSSAPWYNEQF
TRBJ2-7	TRBV7-2	ASSLAGLSSYEQY
TRBJ2-7	TRBV6-9	ASSYPAGGLYEQY
TRBJ1-4	TRBV9	ASTRGATNEKLF
TRBJ1-5	TRBV28	ASSAAGGPNQPQH
TRBJ1-1	TRBV18	ASSPRSSSWNTEAF
TRBJ2-7	TRBV29-1	SVGASGRRYEQY
TRBJ2-1	TRBV18	ASSPPVSGRAFLDNEQF
TRBJ2-2	TRBV5-5	ASSILAGTGELF
TRBJ1-2	TRBV7-3	ASSFPGTESYGYT
TRBJ2-7	TRBV5-1	ASSLRAGTTKVRYEQY
TRBJ2-5	TRBV6-5	ASRHPYQETQY
TRBJ2-7	TRBV29-1	SAGTRESEQY
TRBJ2-1	TRBV14	ASSQVLLPYNEQF
TRBJ2-5	TRBV28	ASQRDSQETQY
TRBJ2-7	TRBV19	ASRLAGGGEQY